One and the same sample provided the 15 T cell receptor beta chains below, sequenced in a study of beta chain features in type 1 diabetes. Broader study findings: Among patients with Type 1 diabetes, TCRB CDR3s were moderately but significantly shorter in every one of the four CD4+ subsets.

Since all of the isolated RNA was reverse transcribed, expressed TCRB transcripts were what got sequenced. Libraries were prepared by immunoSEQ multiplex PCR; TCRdb keeps only in-frame clonotypes and omits some of them. This table holds about 52,000 clones, 42% found once. Their recognized antigens are unknown. Sequencing used Tregs from blood. These receptors were collected from a man aged 25 to 40 with type 1 diabetes.

This clone was detected only a few times. This chain uses TRBV5-1 with TRBJ2-3; D may be TRBD2 (5 bases). The CDR3 is made up of 14 amino acids. V was cut by 2 bases and J by 1 base, with 8 bases left in between. Germline V gene lookup returns CDR1 SGHRS and CDR2 YFSETQ. This chain's CDR3 is CASSFLAGTDTQYF. The DNA of the CDR3 is TGCGCCAGCAGCTTTCTAGCAGGCACAGATACGCAGTATTTT.

CDR3 sequence: CASSLGRDASYNEQFF. The CDR3 DNA reads as TGTGCCAGCAGCTTGGGGAGGGATGCCTCCTACAATGAGCAGTTCTTC. V usage is TRBV5-4 and J usage is TRBJ2-1; weak D call: TRBD2 (6 bases). CDR1 is SGHNT and CDR2 is YYREEE in the germline V gene (reference sequence). V gave up 0 bases and J gave up 0 bases, with 10 bases separating them. CDR3 length: 16 amino acids.

The table lists this clone with a few counts. V and J are TRBV28 and TRBJ2-4; the D gene is possibly TRBD2 (6 bases). The CDR3 is made up of 15 amino acids. Germline V gene lookup returns CDR1 MDHEN and CDR2 SYDVKM. V was cut by 3 bases and J by 3 bases, with 12 bases left in between. This CDR3 reads CASSFWQGGKNIQYF. For the CDR3, the DNA is TGTGCCAGCAGTTTTTGGCAGGGAGGCAAAAACATTCAGTACTTC.

A few counts support this clone. This chain joins TRBV18 and TRBJ1-1; TRBD1 is a possible D gene (5 bases). Trimming removed 1 base from V and 0 bases from J, with 15 bases in between. CDR3 length equals 17 residues. Germline CDR1 KGHSH, CDR2 LQKENI. The CDR3 is CASSPRQGTVMNTEAFF. The CDR3 region has the DNA TGTGCCAGCTCACCACGGCAGGGCACCGTCATGAACACTGAAGCTTTCTTT.

The chain employs TRBV27 and TRBJ1-1; 7 bases are a match to TRBD1. V shed 5 bases and J 1 base; nucleotides not matched to a gene: 4. The CDR3 has 14 amino acids. The germline CDR1 and CDR2 sequences are MNHEY and SMNVEV (reference sequence). The DNA of the CDR3 is TGTGCCAGCAGTCCGGACAGGACGAACACTGAAGCTTTCTTT. Translation gives CASSPDRTNTEAFF.

This clone was observed a handful of times. The rearrangement joins TRBV29-1 to TRBJ2-2; D is unclear. Germline V gene sequence: CDR1 SQVTM, CDR2 ANQGSEA. V shed 2 bases and J shed 1 base, with 8 bases lying between them. The CDR3 runs 14 residues. CDR3 loop: CSVEKQLNTGELFF. CDR3 nucleotides: TGCAGCGTTGAAAAACAGCTGAACACCGGGGAGCTGTTTTTT.

The genes are TRBV5-4 and TRBJ2-1, with TRBD1 matching over 9 bases. The ends lost 0 bases at V and 9 bases at J; junction bases unmatched: 7. The CDR3 has 15 amino acids. In germline, CDR1 is SGHNT, CDR2 YYREEE (reference sequence). The CDR3, as DNA: TGTGCCAGCAGCTTGGTGGACAGGGGCAGGGGTGAGCAGTTCTTC. It specifies CASSLVDRGRGEQFF.

This sequence joins TRBV7-2 and TRBJ2-5; TRBD2 aligns across 9 bases. The J call may be faulty, since TRBJ2-7 better matches the DNA end. CDR1 is SGHTA, CDR2 FQGNSA, per germline. CDR3 length equals 15 residues. DNA of the CDR3: TGTGCCAGCAGCTTAGACAGTAGCGGGAGTTTCGAGCAGTACTTC. It codes for CASSLDSSGSFEQYF.

V and J are TRBV27 and TRBJ2-7, with TRBD2 matching 9 bases. CDR3 length equals 16 residues. Germline CDR1 reads MNHEY; CDR2 reads SMNVEV (reference sequence). After removal of 5 bases from V and 4 bases from J, the junction contained 12 bases not matched to a gene. CDR3 DNA sequence: TGTGCCAGCAGTCCACGGCTTATAGCGGGAGAGTACGAGCAGTACTTC. Amino acid sequence: CASSPRLIAGEYEQYF.

This clone turned up a few times. The chain employs TRBV7-2 and TRBJ2-6, with TRBD1 identical over 12 bases. V was pared by 4 bases and J by 2 bases, with 6 bases of the junction left unmatched. The CDR3 spans 18 residues. Germline V gene sequence: CDR1 SGHTA, CDR2 FQGNSA. The CDR3: CASSWVGTGGAGANVLTF. The CDR3 DNA is TGTGCCAGCAGCTGGGTAGGGACAGGGGGCGCTGGGGCCAACGTCCTGACTTTC.

V and J are TRBV27 and TRBJ1-4; the D gene is possibly TRBD1 (5 bases). Looked up from germline, CDR1 is MNHEY and CDR2 is SMNVEV (reference sequence). Trimming took off 6 bases at V and 7 bases at J, with 15 bases between the two ends. This CDR3 spans 14 amino acids. The CDR3 DNA reads as TGTGCCAGCAGGGGGTTACAAGGGGCTGAAAAACTGTTTTTT. The encoded protein is CASRGLQGAEKLFF.

J is TRBJ1-2 and V is TRBV27; 8 positions agree with TRBD1. With 8 bases clipped from V and 0 bases from J, the junction kept 2 bases outside the gene matches. Germline CDR1 is MNHEY and CDR2 is SMNVEV (reference sequence). This CDR3 contains 13 residues. CDR3 nucleotides: TGTGCCAGCGGACAGGGTACTAACTATGGCTACACCTTC. Its protein is CASGQGTNYGYTF.

The chain links TRBV5-1 to TRBJ1-2, with D maybe TRBD1 (5 bases). Per the germline V gene, CDR1 is SGHRS and CDR2 is YFSETQ. This CDR3 has 13 amino acids. Trimming stripped 4 bases from V and 8 bases from J, with 15 bases between. For the CDR3, the DNA is TGCGCCAGCAGCCGTGCTGACAGCGGGGGCTACACCTTC. This gives the protein CASSRADSGGYTF.

The J gene is TRBJ2-1, the V gene TRBV27; the match to TRBD2 covers 10 bases. CDR1 and CDR2 (germline): MNHEY, SMNVEV (reference sequence). The V gene end was trimmed by 7 bases and the J gene end by 3 bases; junction bases not matched to a gene: 3. CDR3 length: 14 amino acids. The CDR3 bases are TGTGCCAGCACCCTAGCGGGAGTCTACAATGAGCAGTTCTTC. As protein: CASTLAGVYNEQFF.

V usage is TRBV10-3 and J usage is TRBJ2-7; TRBD2 agrees at 8 bases. The CDR3 is 14 residues long. Germline values: CDR1 ENHRY, CDR2 SYGVKD. Trimming at V came to 10 bases and at J to 3 bases, leaving 11 bases not matched to a gene. DNA of the CDR3: TGTGCCACCCAGAGCGGGAGTACAGGCTACGAGCAGTACTTC. It codes for CATQSGSTGYEQYF.